The 19 T cell receptor beta chains below all came from one sample that was sequenced in a study of cytomegalovirus exposure and HLA in healthy donors. Assay used: immunoSEQ multiplex PCR; TCRdb lists only in-frame clones, some missing. The data contain around 150,000 clones, approximately 80% of them seen just once; the ten biggest clones take up around 27%. Sequencing input: PBMCs. The receptors shown here come from a man aged 30 to 45 in good health and CMV-seropositive.

The chain uses TRBV5-1 and TRBJ2-1; 15 nucleotides line up with TRBD2. Germline CDR1 SGHRS, CDR2 YFSETQ. This CDR3 comprises 18 residues. V shed 4 bases, J shed 9 bases, and the junction held 14 bases outside the gene matches. The DNA of the CDR3 is TGCGCCAGCAGCCCGAAACCGCTGTGGACTAGCGGGGGGGCTGAGCAGTTCTTC. The encoded protein is CASSPKPLWTSGGAEQFF.

The V call is TRBV30, the J call TRBJ1-1, with 12 bases that match TRBD1. Trimming removed 3 bases from V and 1 base from J; junction bases left unmatched: 3. The V gene's germline CDR1 is GTSNPN and CDR2 SVGIG (reference sequence). This CDR3 comprises 15 residues. The CDR3 spells CAWRGDRGPNTEAFF. The CDR3 DNA follows: TGTGCCTGGAGGGGGGACAGGGGGCCGAACACTGAAGCTTTCTTT. The variable domain in full, completed from reference TRBV30 and TRBJ1-1, reads SQTIHQWPATLVQPVGSPLSLECTVEGTSNPNLYWYRQAAGRGLQLLFYSVGIGQISSEVPQNLSASRPQDRQFILSSKKLLLSDSGFYLCAWRGDRGPNTEAFFGQGTRLTVV.

The chain uses TRBV9 and TRBJ2-1; TRBD2 aligns across 10 bases. The germline V gene encodes CDR1 SGDLS and CDR2 YYNGEE. CDR3 size: 16 residues. Trimming removed 4 bases from V and 0 bases from J; junction bases left unmatched: 4. This chain's CDR3 is CASSFRTSGSYNEQFF. The CDR3 DNA sequence: TGTGCCAGCAGCTTCCGGACTAGCGGCTCCTACAATGAGCAGTTCTTC.

The genes are TRBV11-1 and TRBJ1-2; 7 bases line up with TRBD1. Germline CDR1 reads SGHAT; CDR2 reads FQDESV (reference sequence). V trimming: 5 bases; J trimming: 7 bases; junction bases outside the gene matches: 19. This CDR3 is built from 17 residues. CDR3 sequence (DNA): TGTGCCAGCAGCGACAACAGGGGCTCTCCCCTTTCGGGTGGCTACACCTTC. Residues: CASSDNRGSPLSGGYTF.

This chain links TRBV4-3 with TRBJ1-5; TRBD1 might be the D (6 bases). This CDR3 spans 15 amino acids. The germline V gene encodes CDR1 LGHNA and CDR2 YSLEER. Trimming left V 4 bases short and J 7 bases short, with 17 bases between. In DNA form, the CDR3 reads TGCGCCAGCAGCCCCAGCGGACAGTCTAACCAGCCCCAGCATTTT. Translation gives CASSPSGQSNQPQHF.

The chain couples TRBV5-1 to TRBJ1-2, with 8 positions matching TRBD1. The germline V gene has CDR1 SGHRS and CDR2 YFSETQ. CDR3 length equals 14 residues. J was trimmed by 8 bases and V by 0 bases; bases with no gene match: 6. Here the CDR3 reads CASSLGTGSPGYTF. Written as DNA, the CDR3 is TGCGCCAGCAGCTTGGGGACAGGGTCCCCGGGCTACACCTTC. Looking up the rest from reference TRBV5-1 and TRBJ1-2 gives the full variable domain: KAGVTQTPRYLIKTRGQQVTLSCSPISGHRSVSWYQQTPGQGLQFLFEYFSETQRNKGNFPGRFSGRQFSNSRSEMNVSTLELGDSALYLCASSLGTGSPGYTFGSGTRLTVV.

The chain couples TRBV6-1 to TRBJ1-1; 7 bases map to TRBD1. Trimming took 4 bases from V and 11 from J; bases not matched to a gene: 16. The CDR3 runs to 15 residues. The germline CDR1 and CDR2 sequences are MNHNS and SASEGT. In DNA, the CDR3 is TGTGCCAGCAGTGTGGGGATAGGGGGCGCTTTTGGTGCTTTCTTT. Encoded protein: CASSVGIGGAFGAFF.

This clone appeared once. This sequence joins TRBV7-3 and TRBJ2-3; D is perhaps TRBD1 (6 bases). Deletions cut 4 bases from V and 3 bases from J, with 11 bases between. CDR3 length: 14 amino acids. Germline lookup yields CDR1 SGHTA and CDR2 FQGTGA. The CDR3, as DNA: TGTGCCAGCAGCTCCTTTGGACAGACAGATACGCAGTATTTT. This gives the protein CASSSFGQTDTQYF.

V and J are TRBV5-1 and TRBJ1-1, with 8 bases fitting TRBD1. V gave up 2 bases and J gave up 4 bases; unmatched junction bases: 4. Germline CDR1 reads SGHRS; CDR2 reads YFSETQ. This CDR3 has 14 amino acids. The chain's CDR3 is CASSFTGGSTEAFF. The CDR3 region has the DNA TGCGCCAGCAGCTTCACAGGGGGGAGCACTGAAGCTTTCTTT.

The chain carries TRBV12-5 and TRBJ1-5; no clear D. Germline values: CDR1 LGHNT, CDR2 FRNRAP. V lost 4 bases and J 6 bases, leaving 22 bases between the germline ends. The CDR3 extends over 17 amino acids. CDR3 nucleotides: TGTGCTAGTGGTTCCTCCCTTGGCCCTGGGTACAGTCAGCCCCAGCATTTT. This codes for CASGSSLGPGYSQPQHF. Using reference TRBV12-5 and TRBJ1-5 for the parts outside the CDR3, the full variable domain is DARVTQTPRHKVTEMGQEVTMRCQPILGHNTVFWYRQTMMQGLELLAYFRNRAPLDDSGMPKDRFSAEMPDATLATLKIQPSEPRDSAVYFCASGSSLGPGYSQPQHFGDGTRLSIL.

Of note for this clone: An end of the junction does not agree with germline; a read error may underlie this. In DNA, the CDR3 is TGTGCCAGCAGCTTAGACTATTTGGGACAGGGCTCCCACGAGCAGTACTTC. Translation gives CASSLDYLGQGSHEQYF. The genes are TRBV7-2 and TRBJ2-7, with 9 nucleotides matching TRBD1. CDR1 and CDR2 (germline): SGHTA, FQGNSA. This CDR3 has 17 residues.

This chain connects TRBV30 to TRBJ1-5; D gene unclear. The CDR3 consists of 14 residues. Per the germline V gene, CDR1 is GTSNPN and CDR2 is SVGIG (reference sequence). The germline V and J ends were trimmed by 2 bases and 6 bases, with 14 bases remaining between them. The CDR3 is CAWSLGVEIQPQHF. The CDR3 DNA reads as TGTGCCTGGAGTTTAGGAGTAGAGATTCAGCCCCAGCATTTT.

This clone was counted between two and nine times. This rearrangement joins TRBV27 to TRBJ2-7; 10 bases line up with TRBD1. V dropped 6 bases and J dropped 4; count of bases not matched to a gene: 9. CDR1 MNHEY and CDR2 SMNVEV come from the germline V gene (reference sequence). The CDR3 is 15 residues long. The CDR3, as DNA: TGTGCCAGCAGCCGATCGACAGGGGGCGTTTACGAGCAGTACTTC. It is translated as CASSRSTGGVYEQYF.

This chain connects TRBV5-1 to TRBJ2-6; no clear D gene. This CDR3 is built from 15 residues. Germline loops: CDR1 SGHRS, CDR2 YFSETQ. V lost 2 bases to trimming and J lost 0 bases, with 6 bases between them. CDR3 residues: CASSFLSSGANVLTF. CDR3 in DNA: TGCGCCAGCAGCTTTCTTAGCTCTGGGGCCAACGTCCTGACTTTC. The entire variable domain, with the rest obtained from reference TRBV5-1 and TRBJ2-6, is as follows: KAGVTQTPRYLIKTRGQQVTLSCSPISGHRSVSWYQQTPGQGLQFLFEYFSETQRNKGNFPGRFSGRQFSNSRSEMNVSTLELGDSALYLCASSFLSSGANVLTFGAGSRLTVL.

Here the CDR3 reads CASSEGGRGRTEAFF. CDR3 DNA sequence: TGTGCCAGCAGTGAAGGGGGGCGCGGGCGCACTGAAGCTTTCTTT. The chain carries TRBV6-1 and TRBJ1-1, with D maybe TRBD1 (6 bases). Trimming removed 1 base from V and 4 bases from J, with 13 bases in between. The CDR3 runs 15 residues. Germline V gene data show CDR1 as MNHNS and CDR2 as SASEGT.

Note on this clone: Other DNA sequences in this specimen translate into the identical CDR3. The CDR3: CASSPGGTNTEAFF. The CDR3 nucleotides are TGTGCCAGCTCACCAGGGGGGACTAACACTGAAGCTTTCTTT. V and J are TRBV18 and TRBJ1-1, with D possibly being TRBD1 (5 bases). Deletions cut 2 bases from V and 2 bases from J, with 9 bases between. CDR1 is KGHSH and CDR2 is LQKENI in the germline V gene. This CDR3 spans 14 amino acids.

This clone was detected once. This chain connects TRBV5-1 to TRBJ1-2, with D tentatively TRBD1 (6 bases). CDR3 length equals 12 residues. Trimming removed 0 bases from V and 8 bases from J, with 8 bases in between. CDR1 and CDR2 from the germline V gene are SGHRS and YFSETQ. CDR3 region: CASSLDREGYTF. The CDR3 DNA is TGCGCCAGCAGCTTGGACAGGGAAGGCTACACCTTC.

This chain joins TRBV5-1 and TRBJ1-2, with D perhaps matching TRBD1 (6 bases). Per germline, CDR1 SGHRS and CDR2 YFSETQ. The CDR3 runs to 14 residues. The V end was cut by 4 bases, the J end by 5 bases, with 15 bases between. The chain's CDR3 is CASSPQGQRYGYTF. The CDR3, as DNA: TGCGCCAGCAGCCCCCAAGGACAGAGATATGGCTACACCTTC.

The chain uses TRBV27 and TRBJ1-1, with 8 bases lining up with TRBD1. The CDR3 runs to 16 residues. CDR1 is MNHEY and CDR2 is SMNVEV in the germline V gene (reference sequence). The trim removed 4 bases at V and 1 base at J, leaving 8 bases unmatched. CDR3 DNA: TGTGCCAGCAGTTCCCCAGGGGGCCGTGGGAACACTGAAGCTTTCTTT. Its translation: CASSSPGGRGNTEAFF.